These 13 T cell receptor beta chains were all obtained from the same sample, sequenced in a study of blood T cell repertoires in COVID-19 (dated by TCRdb to between 2020 and 2021). Receptor amplification or capture employed the immunoSEQ multiplex PCR assay. In TCRdb, the immuneACCESS table is reduced to in-frame sequences with V and J assigned. These tables do not hold every clone; where another copy was compared, an unresolved V gene accounts for under half, and the others remain unexplained. Here the sample has 200,000 to 300,000 clones; 80% to 85% occur a single time. Roughly 3.3% of the sample belongs to the ten largest clones. The sequenced material came from peripheral blood. The receptors were gathered from a woman between 18 and 29 years old with acute or convalescent COVID-19.

The chain links TRBV10-3 to TRBJ2-7, with TRBD1 matching 10 bases. V lost 3 bases, J lost 4 bases, and 6 bases stayed unmatched. Germline V gene lookup returns CDR1 ENHRY and CDR2 SYGVKD. This CDR3 contains 15 residues. CDR3 sequence (DNA): TGTGCCATCAGTGACCCGGGACAGGGGAGGTACGAGCAGTACTTC. Translated: CAISDPGQGRYEQYF.

The chain couples TRBV19 to TRBJ2-1, with D unresolved. CDR1 and CDR2 (germline): LNHDA, SQIVND (reference sequence). The CDR3 spans 12 residues. V shed 1 base and J shed 12 bases, with 10 bases lying between them. CDR3 sequence: CASSIGLSGQFF. The CDR3 bases are TGTGCCAGTAGTATAGGACTCTCGGGGCAGTTCTTC.

The gene calls are TRBV15 and TRBJ2-1, with TRBD2 identical over 10 bases. The CDR3 length is 17 residues. The trim removed 3 bases at V and 8 bases at J, leaving 13 bases unmatched. Germline V lookup: CDR1 LNHNV, CDR2 YYDKDF (reference sequence). CDR3 sequence reads: CATSSPLSGTSVDEQFF. CDR3 sequence (DNA): TGTGCCACCAGCAGCCCGCTCAGCGGGACTAGCGTTGATGAGCAGTTCTTC.

This chain links TRBV20-1 with TRBJ1-6; TRBD1 agrees at 10 bases. The ends lost 3 bases at V and 5 bases at J; junction bases unmatched: 13. Per germline, CDR1 DFQATT and CDR2 SNEGSKA (reference sequence). CDR3 length: 18 residues. Here the CDR3 DNA reads TGCAGTGCTAGTTCGACAGGGGGCGTGGGATTCAATAATTCACCCCTCCACTTT. Protein sequence: CSASSTGGVGFNNSPLHF.

V and J are TRBV27 and TRBJ2-7, with TRBD2 matching 13 bases. This CDR3 has 15 residues. The germline gives CDR1 MNHEY, CDR2 SMNVEV (reference sequence). V lost 4 bases, J lost 5 bases, and 5 bases stayed unmatched. As DNA, the CDR3 is TGTGCCAGCAGTTCTGGGACTAGCGGGAAGAACGAGCAGTACTTC. This codes for CASSSGTSGKNEQYF.

The chain couples TRBV19 to TRBJ2-5; TRBD2 aligns across 13 bases. The trim removed 1 base at V and 5 bases at J, leaving 10 bases unmatched. Germline V CDR1 and CDR2: LNHDA, SQIVND (reference sequence). This CDR3 is built from 18 residues. Written as DNA, the CDR3 is TGTGCCAGTAGTATAGCCCTCACTAGCGGGAGGGCCCAGGAGACCCAGTACTTC. Translating it yields CASSIALTSGRAQETQYF. The variable domain in full, with the rest retrieved from reference TRBV19 and TRBJ2-5, is DGGITQSPKYLFRKEGQNVTLSCEQNLNHDAMYWYRQDPGQGLRLIYYSQIVNDFQKGDIAEGYSVSREKKESFPLTVTSAQKNPTAFYLCASSIALTSGRAQETQYFGPGTRLLVL.

V usage is TRBV7-9 and J usage is TRBJ1-2; 8 bases fit TRBD1. The CDR3 is 13 residues long. J lost 4 bases, V lost 5 bases, and 3 bases had no gene match. Germline V gene data show CDR1 as SEHNR and CDR2 as FQNEAQ (reference sequence). The CDR3 spells CASSAGGPYGYTF. The DNA for the CDR3 is TGTGCCAGCAGCGCAGGGGGCCCCTATGGCTACACCTTC. Full variable domain (rest looked up from reference TRBV7-9 and TRBJ1-2): DTGVSQNPRHKITKRGQNVTFRCDPISEHNRLYWYRQTLGQGPEFLTYFQNEAQLEKSRLLSDRFSAERPKGSFSTLEIQRTEQGDSAMYLCASSAGGPYGYTFGSGTRLTVV.

V is TRBV5-1 and J is TRBJ1-1; D gene unclear. Per germline, CDR1 SGHRS and CDR2 YFSETQ. The CDR3 covers 13 residues. With 2 bases removed from V and 1 base from J, the gap between germline ends came to 6 bases. The CDR3 region has the DNA TGCGCCAGCAGCTTCCTAGAGAACACTGAAGCTTTCTTT. Translated: CASSFLENTEAFF. Supplemented by reference TRBV5-1 and TRBJ1-1, the full variable domain reads KAGVTQTPRYLIKTRGQQVTLSCSPISGHRSVSWYQQTPGQGLQFLFEYFSETQRNKGNFPGRFSGRQFSNSRSEMNVSTLELGDSALYLCASSFLENTEAFFGQGTRLTVV.

This clone was counted once. This chain links TRBV25-1 with TRBJ2-5, with D perhaps matching TRBD2 (5 bases). The germline gives CDR1 MGHDK, CDR2 SYGVNS. The CDR3 is made up of 12 amino acids. V dropped 5 bases and J dropped 5 bases, with 9 bases sitting between them. The CDR3 DNA reads as TGTGCCAGCAGTACTCCGGGGGAGACCCAGTACTTC. Translated, it gives CASSTPGETQYF.

CDR3 nucleotides: TGTGCCAGCAGTTACACGGAGAATGAAAAACTGTTTTTT. This translates into CASSYTENEKLFF. The V and J genes are TRBV6-5 and TRBJ1-4, with D unclear. The CDR3 contains 13 residues. The V end lost 2 bases, the J end lost 5 bases, and 6 bases lay between the germline ends. CDR1 is MNHEY and CDR2 is SVGAGI in the germline V gene.

V usage is TRBV19 and J usage is TRBJ1-1; no clear D gene. Trimming removed 3 bases from V and 4 bases from J, with 9 bases in between. The CDR3 sequence is 13 residues long. Germline loops: CDR1 LNHDA, CDR2 SQIVND (reference sequence). The CDR3 is CASSIRLVTEAFF. The CDR3 DNA reads as TGTGCCAGTAGTATCCGTCTCGTCACTGAAGCTTTCTTT.

This clone was detected only a few times. The rearrangement uses TRBV9 and TRBJ2-7, with D possibly matching TRBD2 (5 bases). CDR1 is SGDLS and CDR2 is YYNGEE in the germline V gene. This CDR3 comprises 14 residues. The V end lost 0 bases, the J end lost 0 bases, and 7 bases lay between the germline ends. The CDR3 coding sequence is TGTGCCAGCAGCGTAGCTAGCTTCTCCTACGAGCAGTACTTC. It codes for CASSVASFSYEQYF.

This rearrangement joins TRBV11-3 to TRBJ2-6; 14 nucleotides agree with TRBD2. This CDR3 has 19 residues. V dropped 5 bases and J dropped 0; count of bases not matched to a gene: 6. Germline V gives CDR1 SGHNT, CDR2 YENEEA. For the CDR3, the DNA is TGTGCCAGCAGCCCGGGACTAGCGGGAGCGCTCTCTGGGGCCAACGTCCTGACTTTC. Its protein is CASSPGLAGALSGANVLTF.